This is a list of T cell receptor beta chains from one sample in a study of CD8+ T cells in alopecia areata. Generated by immunoSEQ multiplex PCR, the TCRdb table keeps only in-frame clones and is missing some. The profile covers around 140,000 clones, with about 90% appearing a single time and over 13% taken by the ten largest. The sequences come from CD8+ T cells sorted from blood, collected at week 0. The receptors here all came from a human donor with alopecia areata. The CDR3 runs from the conserved cysteine through the conserved F or W. D genes are given only for firm matches. Clone size appears in some rows only: once, few, many, or a class for an expanded clone.

V	J	size	length	D	DNA	CDR3
TRBV6-5	TRBJ1-6	-	15	TRBD1	TGTGCCAGCAGTCCCGACAGGGGGTGGGCGCCACCCCTCCACTTT	CASSPDRGWAPPLHF
TRBV6-1	TRBJ2-7	-	17	TRBD1	TGTGCCAGCAGTGATTTACCGGGACAGGGGATATCCTACGAGCAGTACTTC	CASSDLPGQGISYEQYF
TRBV6-6	TRBJ1-2	-	16	-	TGTGCCAGCACTGCGGCCCCGTGGGGCGCGGGATATGGCTACACCTTC	CASTAAPWGAGYGYTF
TRBV29-1	TRBJ2-1	-	12	TRBD2	TGCAGCGCCGCGGGGGATCCCAATGAGCAGTTCTTC	CSAAGDPNEQFF
TRBV6-6	TRBJ2-7	-	13	-	TGTGCCAGCAGTGATGCAGGTTCCTACGAGCAGTACTTC	CASSDAGSYEQYF
TRBV5-1	TRBJ2-3	-	17	-	TGCGCCAGCAGCGCCTTCTATTACAGGAGTAGCACAGATACGCAGTATTTT	CASSAFYYRSSTDTQYF
TRBV4-2	TRBJ2-1	-	16	-	TGTGCCAGCAGCCAAGAGGAGGGATCGGCCTACAATGAGCAGTTCTTC	CASSQEEGSAYNEQFF
TRBV11-2	TRBJ2-7	-	13	-	TGTGCCAGTAGGGACGTCAGGGGCCACGAGCAGTACTTC	CASRDVRGHEQYF
TRBV15	TRBJ2-4	-	17	-	TGTACCACCAGCAGAAACCGGGACACCGTATTAAAAAACATTCAGTACTTC	CTTSRNRDTVLKNIQYF
TRBV30	TRBJ2-3	-	14	TRBD2	TGTGCCTGGACGACTAGCGGAGGCACAGATACGCAGTATTTT	CAWTTSGGTDTQYF
TRBV10-2	TRBJ1-1	-	14	-	TGCGCCAGCAGTGAGGTGAGGGATTACACTGAAGCTTTCTTT	CASSEVRDYTEAFF
TRBV25-1	TRBJ2-5	-	14	-	TGTGCCAGCAGTGAATGGGGGCAGGAAGAGACCCAGTACTTC	CASSEWGQEETQYF
TRBV7-9	TRBJ2-7	-	12	-	TGTGCCAGCAGCTTCGGCAGGCAGGAGCAGTACTTC	CASSFGRQEQYF
TRBV13	TRBJ1-1	once	15	-	TGTGCCAGCAGCTTAGGAGCAAGGGGCTACACTGAAGCTTTCTTT	CASSLGARGYTEAFF
TRBV4-1	TRBJ1-1	-	15	TRBD1	TGCGCCAGCAGCCAGGGACAGGGGGCGGACACTGAAGCTTTCTTT	CASSQGQGADTEAFF
TRBV11-2	TRBJ2-7	-	12	-	TGTGCCAGCAGCTTAGACGGGGACGAGCAGTACTTC	CASSLDGDEQYF
TRBV4-1	TRBJ2-7	-	15	-	TGCGCCAGCAGCCAAGATCCGCGGGCTTCCTACGAGCAGTACTTC	CASSQDPRASYEQYF
TRBV19	TRBJ2-2	once	15	-	TGTGCCAGTAGTATCGATGCAGGGTATCTCGGGGAGCTGTTTTTT	CASSIDAGYLGELFF
TRBV10-3	TRBJ2-1	few	16	-	TGTGCCATCAGTGAGTCTATAGCCAGCTCCTACAATGAGCAGTTCTTC	CAISESIASSYNEQFF
TRBV10-1	TRBJ2-3	-	18	TRBD2	TGCGCCCATGAGTTACTAGCGGCCGCTCACACTAGCACAGATACGCAGTATTTT	CAHELLAAAHTSTDTQYF
TRBV7-9	TRBJ2-7	once	13	-	TGTGCCAGCAGCCATCCCCAGGGTTTGGAGCAGTACTTC	CASSHPQGLEQYF
TRBV29-1	TRBJ2-3	-	17	-	TGCAGCGTTCAAAAGGTTGACAGAAGCCCTATCACAGATACGCAGTATTTT	CSVQKVDRSPITDTQYF
TRBV19	TRBJ1-1	-	13	-	TGTGCCAGTAGTTGGGGGGGCAGGACTGAAGCTTTCTTT	CASSWGGRTEAFF
TRBV19	TRBJ1-1	-	13	-	TGTGCCAGTACCACCTGGATGAACACTGAAGCTTTCTTT	CASTTWMNTEAFF
TRBV7-9	TRBJ2-1	-	16	TRBD1	TGTGCCAGCAGCTTCCCACAGGGGGCTTCCTACAATGAGCAGTTCTTC	CASSFPQGASYNEQFF
TRBV27	TRBJ2-1	-	14	-	TGTGCCAGCAGTTTATCGCGGGACACAACCTTTACGTTCTTC	CASSLSRDTTFTFF
TRBV5-4	TRBJ1-4	-	13	TRBD1	TGTGCCAGCAGCTGGGACAGTGGAGAAAAACTGTTTTTT	CASSWDSGEKLFF
TRBV18	TRBJ2-3	-	12	-	TGTGCCAGCTCACCACGCACAGATACGCAGTATTTT	CASSPRTDTQYF
TRBV19	TRBJ1-5	-	14	-	TGTGCCAGTAGTGATGGGGGGATGATTCAGCCCCAGCATTTT	CASSDGGMIQPQHF
TRBV30	TRBJ1-1	few	13	TRBD1	TGTGCATGGGACAGACTCGAGAACACTGAAGCTTTCTTT	CAWDRLENTEAFF
TRBV29-1	TRBJ1-1	-	15	-	TGCAGCGTTGAAGCCGGGGGTAGGCCGGACGCTGAAGCTTTCTTT	CSVEAGGRPDAEAFF
TRBV4-1	TRBJ1-3	-	16	-	TGCGCCAGCAGCCAATCCCTTGGGGCATTATCGAACACCATATATTTT	CASSQSLGALSNTIYF
TRBV7-9	TRBJ2-7	-	14	-	TGTGCCAGCAGCTTAGGACTCAGGGGGGACGAGCAGTACTTC	CASSLGLRGDEQYF
TRBV7-8	TRBJ2-7	-	13	-	TGTGCCAGCAGCCTCAAAACGGGGGACGAGCAGTACTTC	CASSLKTGDEQYF
TRBV30	TRBJ2-7	-	13	TRBD1	TGTGCCTGGAGCGGGACAGGGCCCTACGAGCAGTACTTC	CAWSGTGPYEQYF
TRBV30	TRBJ1-3	-	13	-	TGTGCCTGGACGCTGATCTCTGGAAACACCATATATTTT	CAWTLISGNTIYF
TRBV11-1	TRBJ2-7	-	14	-	TGTGCCAGCAGCTTAGCGGGAGAGGTATACGAGCAGTACTTC	CASSLAGEVYEQYF
TRBV7-9	TRBJ2-1	-	16	-	TGTGCCAGCAGCCCCCTCCCAGGGCGAGCCTACAATGAGCAGTTCTTC	CASSPLPGRAYNEQFF
TRBV5-1	TRBJ2-2	-	17	-	TGCGCCAGCAGCTTGGAGGTGGTAGCGTGGAACACCGGGGAGCTGTTTTTT	CASSLEVVAWNTGELFF